A single sample is the source of the 27 T cell receptor beta chains below, sequenced in a study of regulatory T cells in long-lasting Graves disease. Library construction for TCR beta used iRepertoire HTBI primers and Arm-PCR of CDR3 regions. TCRdb reprocessed the multiplex PCR reads with MiXCR, giving one entry per CDR3 protein. The sample holds about 660,000 distinct CDR3 sequences; 25% to 30% are singletons and the top ten take under 50%. Time point here: persistent/refractory GD, antithyroid drugs over 5 years with positive TRAb. Preparation of the TCR library used RNA extracted from PBMCs. The starting material was peripheral blood mononuclear cells (PBMCs), obtained when the disease was refractory, from a patient treated with antithyroid drugs. These receptors were taken from a female donor with Graves disease.

This clonotype was detected only a few times. V usage is TRBV7-8 and J usage is TRBJ2-7; TRBD1 is a possible D gene (5 bases). V lost 5 bases, J lost 6 bases, and 17 bases lay in between. This CDR3 comprises 14 residues. Germline-derived CDR1 and CDR2 are SGHVS and FQNEAQ. The CDR3 sequence is CASSPRVGPSEQYF. The CDR3 DNA follows: TGTGCCAGCAGCCCCAGGGTGGGCCCCTCCGAGCAGTACTTC.

This clonotype was seen only a few times. The J gene is TRBJ1-3, the V gene TRBV6-6; tentatively, D is TRBD1 (5 bases). V was trimmed by 0 bases and J by 4 bases, leaving 10 bases between them. Germline V gives CDR1 MNHNY, CDR2 SVGAGI (reference sequence). The CDR3 is made up of 15 amino acids. The CDR3 here is CASSYSGPYGNTIYF. CDR3 nucleotide sequence: TGTGCCAGCAGTTACTCGGGACCTTACGGAAACACCATATATTTT.

This clonotype was detected only a few times. The chain uses TRBV7-9 and TRBJ1-2; D possibly corresponds to TRBD1 (5 bases). Germline CDR1 SEHNR, CDR2 FQNEAQ (reference sequence). Trimming left V 1 base short and J 4 bases short, with 16 bases between. CDR3 length: 16 amino acids. The CDR3 protein is CASSLEPTRALYGYTF. The CDR3 DNA reads as TGTGCCAGCAGCTTAGAACCCACCAGGGCCCTCTATGGCTACACCTTC.

The chain joins TRBV7-9 to TRBJ1-5; D may be TRBD1 (5 bases). Trimming pared 6 bases from V and 2 bases from J, leaving 14 bases between. Germline-derived CDR1 and CDR2 are SEHNR and FQNEAQ (reference sequence). CDR3 size: 15 residues. The CDR3 region is CASRAGGDGNQPQHF. CDR3 in DNA: TGTGCCAGCAGAGCGGGGGGAGACGGCAATCAGCCCCAGCATTTT.

This clonotype occurred many times. The chain employs TRBV20-1 and TRBJ2-5; TRBD2 might be the D (6 bases). V gave up 6 bases and J gave up 1 base, with 15 bases separating them. The CDR3 has 14 amino acids. Germline V gene lookup returns CDR1 DFQATT and CDR2 SNEGSKA (reference sequence). CDR3 sequence (DNA): TGCAGTGCCACGGACCGGGACTCCCAAGAGACCCAGTACTTC. The encoded protein is CSATDRDSQETQYF.

The chain uses TRBV25-1 and TRBJ2-1; 7 bases line up with TRBD2. Trimming removed 2 bases from V and 4 bases from J; junction bases left unmatched: 8. The CDR3 sequence is 16 residues long. Germline CDR1 is MGHDK and CDR2 is SYGVNS. CDR3 nucleotide sequence: TGTGCCAGCAGTGAAGAGGGCGGGAGTAGTTACAATGAGCAGTTCTTC. As protein: CASSEEGGSSYNEQFF.

This clonotype turned up a few times. The gene calls are TRBV7-2 and TRBJ2-7; D uncertain. Germline assignment: CDR1 SGHTA and CDR2 FQGNSA. V dropped 2 bases and J dropped 0 bases, with 11 bases sitting between them. The CDR3 spans 15 residues. The CDR3 protein is CASSLSLLHSYEQYF. The CDR3 bases are TGTGCCAGCAGCTTAAGCCTACTCCACTCCTACGAGCAGTACTTC.

This clonotype was counted many times. The chain couples TRBV4-1 to TRBJ1-4; unclear D gene. Germline V lookup: CDR1 MGHRA, CDR2 YSYEKL. V was shortened by 0 bases and J by 4 bases, with 6 bases between the two germline ends. The CDR3 is 14 amino acids. CDR3: CASSQERGNEKLFF. CDR3 nucleotides: TGCGCCAGCAGCCAAGAGCGTGGTAATGAAAAACTGTTTTTT.

The rearrangement links TRBV30 to TRBJ2-5; D perhaps matches TRBD2 (5 bases). The V gene lost 0 bases and the J gene lost 4 bases, with 15 bases spanning the gap. Germline-derived CDR1 and CDR2 are GTSNPN and SVGIG (reference sequence). The CDR3 totals 15 residues. CDR3 nucleotides: TGTGCCTGGAGTGTTACGGGGTCAGTCGCAGAGACCCAGTACTTC. It translates to CAWSVTGSVAETQYF.

This clonotype was counted many times. The chain carries TRBV2 and TRBJ1-4, with D possibly being TRBD1 (5 bases). CDR3 length: 13 amino acids. V was shortened by 7 bases and J by 3 bases, with 9 bases between the two germline ends. CDR1 and CDR2 (germline): SNHLY, FYNNEI. The CDR3 spells CASKGRSNEKLFF. Here the CDR3 DNA reads TGTGCCAGCAAGGGACGCTCTAATGAAAAACTGTTTTTT.

This clonotype appeared a few times. V gene TRBV5-1 combines with J gene TRBJ2-7; D is perhaps TRBD1 (6 bases). Trimming cost V 1 base and J 5 bases, with 13 bases left between them. Germline values: CDR1 SGHRS, CDR2 YFSETQ. There are 14 residues in the CDR3. As DNA, the CDR3 is TGCGCCAGCAGCTTGTTACAGGGTTTACACGAGCAGTACTTC. The encoded protein is CASSLLQGLHEQYF.

This clonotype was seen repeatedly, ten times or more. V usage is TRBV28 and J usage is TRBJ1-1; D is ambiguous. The CDR3 is 13 amino acids. Between the trimmed V and J ends, which lost 7 bases and 1 base, there was a span of 10 bases. From germline, CDR1 is MDHEN and CDR2 SYDVKM. CDR3 sequence (DNA): TGTGCCAGCACCCAAACAGAGAACACTGAAGCTTTCTTT. This gives the protein CASTQTENTEAFF. Full variable domain (rest looked up from reference TRBV28 and TRBJ1-1): DVKVTQSSRYLVKRTGEKVFLECVQDMDHENMFWYRQDPGLGLRLIYFSYDVKMKEKGDIPEGYSVSREKKERFSLILESASTNQTSMYLCASTQTENTEAFFGQGTRLTVV.

This clonotype was seen only a few times. The chain employs TRBV25-1 and TRBJ1-5, with a weak D call TRBD1 (6 bases). V gave up 2 bases and J gave up 3 bases, with 8 bases separating them. The CDR3 length is 14 residues. The germline V gene encodes CDR1 MGHDK and CDR2 SYGVNS. The CDR3 loop reads CASSETGINQPQHF. The CDR3 coding sequence is TGTGCCAGCAGTGAAACAGGGATCAATCAGCCCCAGCATTTT.

This clonotype appeared a few times. The chain has TRBV9 and TRBJ1-5, with D perhaps TRBD1 (5 bases). The CDR3 covers 14 residues. V was shortened by 4 bases and J by 5 bases, with 13 bases between the two germline ends. Germline lookup yields CDR1 SGDLS and CDR2 YYNGEE. This chain's CDR3 is CASSLNRMDQPQHF. Written as DNA, the CDR3 is TGTGCCAGCAGCTTGAACAGGATGGATCAGCCCCAGCATTTT.

This clonotype turned up a few times. This sequence joins TRBV7-2 and TRBJ2-5, with D perhaps given as TRBD1 or TRBD2 (5 bases each). The CDR3 spans 14 residues. Germline V lookup: CDR1 SGHTA, CDR2 FQGNSA. Trimming shortened V by 5 bases and J by 5 bases, and 15 bases separated the two germline ends. CDR3 sequence: CASSPMSGTETQYF. The CDR3 nucleotides are TGTGCCAGCAGCCCTATGTCGGGGACGGAGACCCAGTACTTC.

V usage is TRBV15 and J usage is TRBJ1-4, with 7 positions matching TRBD1. CDR3 length: 15 residues. With 6 bases clipped from V and 5 bases from J, the junction kept 9 bases outside the gene matches. CDR1 and CDR2 from the germline V gene are LNHNV and YYDKDF (reference sequence). CDR3 in amino acids: CATSSKGATNEKLFF. In DNA form, the CDR3 reads TGTGCCACCAGTTCAAAGGGGGCGACGAATGAAAAACTGTTTTTT.

CDR3 sequence reads: CSAGHGTGDNSPLHF. The CDR3 DNA is TGCAGTGCTGGACACGGGACAGGGGATAATTCACCCCTCCACTTT. The rearrangement links TRBV20-1 to TRBJ1-6; 10 nucleotides align to TRBD1. CDR3 length equals 15 residues. V dropped 5 bases and J dropped 5; count of bases not matched to a gene: 6. The germline V gene encodes CDR1 DFQATT and CDR2 SNEGSKA (reference sequence).

This clonotype was counted only a few times. The chain carries TRBV9 and TRBJ2-7; D gene unclear. The germline V gene encodes CDR1 SGDLS and CDR2 YYNGEE. This CDR3 is 14 amino acids long. Trimming removed 4 bases at V and 2 bases at J, with 13 bases between. The chain's CDR3 is CASSSDGLTYEQYF. CDR3 sequence (DNA): TGTGCCAGCAGCTCGGACGGGCTTACCTACGAGCAGTACTTC. Variable domain in full (rest from reference TRBV9 and TRBJ2-7): DSGVTQTPKHLITATGQRVTLRCSPRSGDLSVYWYQQSLDQGLQFLIQYYNGEERAKGNILERFSAQQFPDLHSELNLSSLELGDSALYFCASSSDGLTYEQYFGPGTRLTVT.

This clonotype was observed at least ten times. This rearrangement joins TRBV11-2 to TRBJ2-7; perhaps TRBD2 as D (5 bases). Germline CDR1 and CDR2: SGHAT and FQNNGV. Trimming left V 5 bases short and J 0 bases short, with 11 bases between. The CDR3 loop spans 14 amino acids. The CDR3 protein is CASSTLSVSYEQYF. DNA for the CDR3: TGTGCCAGCAGCACACTTAGCGTCTCCTACGAGCAGTACTTC.

This chain joins TRBV28 and TRBJ1-6; a possible D gene is TRBD1 (5 bases). From germline, CDR1 is MDHEN and CDR2 SYDVKM. Deletions cut 6 bases from V and 11 bases from J, with 17 bases between. The CDR3 has 14 residues. The CDR3 nucleotides read TGTGCCAGCAGCTTGGCGGGGGTCAATCCACCCCTCCACTTT. This gives the protein CASSLAGVNPPLHF.

This clonotype has at least ten counts. The rearrangement uses TRBV6-1 and TRBJ1-1; unclear D gene. The CDR3 is 14 amino acids. Trimming cost V 6 bases and J 3 bases, with 14 bases left between them. The germline CDR1 and CDR2 sequences are MNHNS and SASEGT. The DNA for the CDR3 is TGTGCCAGCAGCCTCTCGGGGAGTGACACTGAAGCTTTCTTT. Translating it yields CASSLSGSDTEAFF.

The chain carries TRBV18 and TRBJ1-1, with D possibly TRBD1 on 6 matching bases. The V and J ends lost 8 bases and 5 bases respectively, with 15 bases between them. This CDR3 spans 13 amino acids. From germline, CDR1 is KGHSH and CDR2 LQKENI. The CDR3 nucleotides are TGTGCCAGCCCCACGACAGGACAGACTGAAGCTTTCTTT. Translating it yields CASPTTGQTEAFF.

J is TRBJ1-2 and V is TRBV12-3 or TRBV12-4; D remains ambiguous. V was shortened by 6 bases and J by 8 bases, with 16 bases between the two germline ends. The CDR3 is made up of 13 amino acids. For the CDR3, the DNA is TGTGCCAGCAGGCGTGTGTGGTTTGGCGGCTACACCTTC. Protein product: CASRRVWFGGYTF.

This clonotype was picked up many times. V is TRBV11-2 and J is TRBJ1-4, with no clear D. Per germline, CDR1 SGHAT and CDR2 FQNNGV. CDR3 length: 15 amino acids. The ends were cut back, 1 base at V and 5 bases at J, with 11 bases in the middle. The CDR3 spells CASSLVAGPNEKLFF. The CDR3 coding sequence is TGTGCCAGCAGCTTAGTGGCAGGACCCAATGAAAAACTGTTTTTT.

There are many counts of this clonotype. The J gene is TRBJ1-2, the V gene TRBV28; D remains unclear. The ends were cut back, 6 bases at V and 4 bases at J, with 12 bases in the middle. The CDR3 contains 13 residues. CDR1 MDHEN and CDR2 SYDVKM come from the germline V gene. CDR3 nucleotide sequence: TGTGCCAGCAGCCCCGCCGGGTTCTATGGCTACACCTTC. This encodes CASSPAGFYGYTF.

This clonotype showed up just a few times. V and J are TRBV12-3 or TRBV12-4 and TRBJ2-7, with D tentatively TRBD2 (6 bases). V lost 2 bases and J 6 bases, leaving 17 bases between the germline ends. This CDR3 is 15 amino acids long. The DNA for the CDR3 is TGTGCCAGCAGTTTACAGGGAGGAACCTACAGCGAGCAGTACTTC. This codes for CASSLQGGTYSEQYF.

The rearrangement uses TRBV9 and TRBJ2-5; 9 nucleotides align to TRBD1. The V segment lost 4 bases and the J segment 6 bases; nucleotides outside the gene matches: 13. The CDR3 spans 16 residues. Per the germline V gene, CDR1 is SGDLS and CDR2 is YYNGEE. In nucleotides, the CDR3 is TGTGCCAGCAGCCACCCATTTCGACAGGGGGGGAAGACCCAGTACTTC. This sequence encodes CASSHPFRQGGKTQYF.